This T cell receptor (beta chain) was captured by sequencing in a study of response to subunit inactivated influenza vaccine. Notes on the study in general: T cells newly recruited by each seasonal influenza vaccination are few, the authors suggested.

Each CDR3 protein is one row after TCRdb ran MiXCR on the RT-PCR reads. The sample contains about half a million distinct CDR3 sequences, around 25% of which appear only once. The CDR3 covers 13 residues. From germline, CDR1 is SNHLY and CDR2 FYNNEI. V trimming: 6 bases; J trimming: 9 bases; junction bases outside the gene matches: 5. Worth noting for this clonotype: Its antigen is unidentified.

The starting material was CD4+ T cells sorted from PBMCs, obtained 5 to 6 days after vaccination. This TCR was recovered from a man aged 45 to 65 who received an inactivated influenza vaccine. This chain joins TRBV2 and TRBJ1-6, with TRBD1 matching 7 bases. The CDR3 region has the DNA TGTGCCAGCAGCCGGGACAGAAGTTCACCCCTCCACTTT. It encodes CASSRDRSSPLHF.